Listed here are 19 T cell receptor beta chains from one sample, sequenced in a study of OX40 agonist ivuxolimab in advanced cancers. The assay was immunoSEQ multiplex PCR, and TCRdb's table has in-frame clones only and misses some. Among some 71,000 clones listed, about four fifths were seen once. This specimen was CD4+ or CD8+ T cells sorted from blood, taken in a trial of the OX40 agonist ivuxolimab. These receptors came from an adult with an advanced solid tumor such as melanoma, head and neck, liver or kidney cancer.

The chain uses TRBV19 and TRBJ1-6; possibly TRBD1 for D (6 bases). The CDR3 is 18 residues long. Per the germline V gene, CDR1 is LNHDA and CDR2 is SQIVND (reference sequence). The V and J ends lost 4 bases and 6 bases respectively, with 22 bases between them. CDR3 protein: CASSTPPGQRLSNSPLHF. CDR3 bases: TGTGCCAGTAGTACGCCTCCGGGACAACGATTATCTAATTCACCCCTCCACTTT.

The J gene is TRBJ1-2, the V gene TRBV19; D not certain. The CDR3 totals 13 residues. Germline V gives CDR1 LNHDA, CDR2 SQIVND (reference sequence). V was pared by 3 bases and J by 3 bases, with 8 bases between. CDR3 sequence reads: CASSIREDYGYTF. The CDR3 coding sequence is TGTGCCAGTAGTATTCGGGAGGACTATGGCTACACCTTC.

The V call is TRBV5-1, the J call TRBJ1-1; the D gene is possibly TRBD1 (5 bases). The V end lost 7 bases, the J end lost 3 bases, and 13 bases lay between the germline ends. Germline loops: CDR1 SGHRS, CDR2 YFSETQ. The length of the CDR3 is 13 residues. The CDR3 loop reads CASGQQEYTEAFF. CDR3 bases: TGCGCCAGCGGGCAACAGGAGTACACTGAAGCTTTCTTT.

This chain links TRBV6-1 with TRBJ1-1; no clear D gene. Germline loops: CDR1 MNHNS, CDR2 SASEGT. V was trimmed by 5 bases and J by 1 base, leaving 11 bases between them. CDR3 size: 14 residues. The CDR3 reads CASSRATRNTEAFF. The DNA for the CDR3 is TGTGCCAGCAGTAGGGCCACAAGGAACACTGAAGCTTTCTTT.

J is TRBJ2-7 and V is TRBV4-1; possibly TRBD1 or TRBD2 for D (6 bases each). Germline CDR1 is MGHRA and CDR2 is YSYEKL. The CDR3 sequence is 15 residues long. V was trimmed by 4 bases and J by 2 bases, leaving 15 bases between them. The CDR3 DNA follows: TGCGCCAGCAGCCGGGTGGAGGGGGTGCCCTACGAGCAGTACTTC. Protein: CASSRVEGVPYEQYF.

The V and J genes are TRBV23-1 and TRBJ1-2; D unclear. TRBV23-1 is sorted into the ORF group, with uncertain function. Trimming stripped 3 bases from V and 0 bases from J, with 8 bases between. The CDR3 is made up of 14 amino acids. The CDR3 sequence: CASSQKHPNYGYTF. The DNA of the CDR3 is TGCGCCAGCAGTCAGAAACACCCTAACTATGGCTACACCTTC.

The V gene is TRBV9, the J gene TRBJ2-3; weak D call: TRBD1 (6 bases). Germline CDR1 and CDR2: SGDLS and YYNGEE. The V end lost 6 bases, the J end lost 1 base, and 12 bases lay between the germline ends. The CDR3 spans 14 residues. CDR3 sequence: CASTLGQRTDTQYF. CDR3 DNA sequence: TGTGCCAGCACCCTAGGACAGCGCACAGATACGCAGTATTTT.

This chain links TRBV5-4 with TRBJ1-1; D not resolved. Germline assignment: CDR1 SGHNT and CDR2 YYREEE (reference sequence). Deletions cut 0 bases from V and 1 base from J, with 19 bases between. CDR3 size: 18 residues. The DNA for the CDR3 is TGTGCCAGCAGCTTGGCCGTAGGACTCTTAAGGACGAACACTGAAGCTTTCTTT. This codes for CASSLAVGLLRTNTEAFF.

CDR3 in amino acids: CASSAGTAKLPLHF. Here the CDR3 DNA reads TGCGCCAGCAGCGCCGGGACTGCCAAATTACCCCTCCACTTT. The V gene is TRBV5-1, the J gene TRBJ1-6; D is perhaps TRBD1 (5 bases). There are 14 residues in the CDR3. V lost 4 bases to trimming and J lost 12 bases, with 17 bases between them. The germline V gene has CDR1 SGHRS and CDR2 YFSETQ.

CDR3 sequence reads: CAITNTGELFF. The CDR3 region has the DNA TGTGCTATTACGAACACCGGGGAGCTGTTTTTT. The rearrangement joins TRBV7-7 to TRBJ2-2; D is ambiguous. The CDR3 extends over 11 amino acids. Germline CDR1 SSHAT, CDR2 FNYEAQ (reference sequence).

The chain carries TRBV12-2 and TRBJ2-7; the tabulated D call, TRBD1, remains unverified against the DNA. TRBV12-2 is labeled a pseudogene. The CDR3 has 19 amino acids. Here the CDR3 reads CASRLVKRPGTGPTYEQYF. DNA for the CDR3: TGTGCAAGTCGCTTAGTTAAACGCCCCGGGACAGGTCCCACCTACGAGCAGTACTTC.

The chain links TRBV4-1 to TRBJ2-5, with TRBD1 matching 10 bases. CDR3 size: 15 residues. CDR1 is MGHRA and CDR2 is YSYEKL in the germline V gene. The trim removed 3 bases at V and 5 bases at J, leaving 6 bases unmatched. CDR3 DNA sequence: TGCGCCAGCAGCCAGGGACAGGGGTCAGTGGAGACCCAGTACTTC. It codes for CASSQGQGSVETQYF.

V gene TRBV30 combines with J gene TRBJ1-6, with TRBD1 matching over 7 bases. Unmatched junction bases numbered 5, after V lost 0 bases and J lost 0 bases. This CDR3 has 17 amino acids. The germline V gene encodes CDR1 GTSNPN and CDR2 SVGIG (reference sequence). The CDR3 reads CAWSVGGFGSYNSPLHF. The CDR3 nucleotides read TGTGCCTGGAGTGTAGGGGGCTTCGGCTCCTATAATTCACCCCTCCACTTT.

This chain uses TRBV27 with TRBJ1-3; TRBD1 is a possible D gene (6 bases). V shed 5 bases and J shed 3 bases, with 20 bases lying between them. Looked up from germline, CDR1 is MNHEY and CDR2 is SMNVEV (reference sequence). The CDR3 contains 17 residues. The CDR3 region has the DNA TGTGCCAGCAGTCGAAAACAGGGAGCGAGGGATGGAAACACCATATATTTT. Its translation: CASSRKQGARDGNTIYF.

Only a few counts were recorded for this clone. The CDR3 coding sequence is TGTGCCAGCACCCTACCGGGGAATTTAATGAACACTGAAGCTTTCTTT. Its protein is CASTLPGNLMNTEAFF. This chain joins TRBV5-4 and TRBJ1-1; D gene uncertain. Germline CDR1 SGHNT, CDR2 YYREEE (reference sequence). This CDR3 region has 16 residues. Trimming took 6 bases from V and 0 from J, leaving 18 bases between them.

In its sample, this clone was seen once. V usage is TRBV6-1 and J usage is TRBJ1-3; D possibly corresponds to TRBD1 (5 bases). The length of the CDR3 is 14 residues. Deletions cut 7 bases from V and 3 bases from J, with 13 bases between. From germline, CDR1 is MNHNS and CDR2 SASEGT. For the CDR3, the DNA is TGTGCCAGCACCAGGGAAGGGGTTGGAAACACCATATATTTT. It codes for CASTREGVGNTIYF.

The rearrangement links TRBV19 to TRBJ2-6, with D maybe TRBD1 (5 bases). With 2 bases removed from V and 3 bases from J, the gap between germline ends came to 8 bases. The germline gives CDR1 LNHDA, CDR2 SQIVND (reference sequence). The CDR3 sequence is 15 residues long. For the CDR3, the DNA is TGTGCCAGTAGTATATCAGGGTTTGGGGCCAACGTCCTGACTTTC. Translated: CASSISGFGANVLTF.

This clone was seen once. The V call is TRBV11-3, the J call TRBJ2-3; D gene uncertain. V shed 1 base and J shed 6 bases, with 8 bases lying between them. Per the germline V gene, CDR1 is SGHNT and CDR2 is YENEEA. The CDR3 totals 13 residues. The CDR3 here is CASSLGRSDTQYF. For the CDR3, the DNA is TGTGCCAGCAGCTTAGGGCGTTCGGATACGCAGTATTTT. Full variable domain (remainder filled in from reference TRBV11-3 and TRBJ2-3): EAGVVQSPRYKIIEKKQPVAFWCNPISGHNTLYWYLQNLGQGPELLIRYENEEAVDDSQLPKDRFSAERLKGVDSTLKIQPAELGDSAVYLCASSLGRSDTQYFGPGTRLTVL.

The CDR3 DNA reads TGCGCCAGCAGCTTATTCGGGACTAGCGGCACCGGGGAGCTGTTTTTT. This sequence encodes CASSLFGTSGTGELFF. The V and J genes are TRBV5-1 and TRBJ2-2; 11 bases align to TRBD2. This CDR3 is 16 amino acids long. CDR1 is SGHRS, CDR2 YFSETQ, per germline. V gave up 2 bases and J gave up 4 bases; unmatched junction bases: 4.